This entry concerns a single T cell receptor beta chain. The target antigen is unknown. Vbeta (60) and Jbeta (13) primers were used in the PCR. This table comes from immunoSEQ multiplex PCR, and its TCRdb copy is limited to in-frame clones, with some not included. The sample has approximately 100,000 clones; around 77% are singletons. This CDR3 is 15 amino acids long. Germline-derived CDR1 and CDR2 are MGHRA and YSYEKL. The data were obtained in a study of cytomegalovirus exposure and HLA in healthy donors. Points from the study as a whole: Per published accounts, TCR beta sequences correctly predicted the HLA-A and HLA-B alleles of most subjects. In a later analysis, the majority of CMV-associated beta chains seemingly showed HLA restriction. Presence/absence analysis assumed near-uniform sequencing depth across donors.

The chain links TRBV4-1 to TRBJ2-5; maybe TRBD2 (7 bases). The J call is in doubt because the DNA end fits TRBJ2-7 better. Sequencing input: PBMCs. The TCR sequence derives from a middle-aged man in good health and CMV-seropositive. In nucleotides, the CDR3 is TGCGCCAGCAGCCTAAGGGGGGGGCCAGAGTACGAGCAGTACTTC. This encodes CASSLRGGPEYEQYF.